Described below is a single TCR beta chain sequence and its context. Its antigen has not been determined. No much larger clone exists at a distance of one base, and base qualities are not known. This record belongs to a study of blood T cells in healthy people across ages (dated by TCRdb to 2013 to 2016). About the full investigation: In model experiments, roughly one uniquely barcoded TCR beta cDNA molecule per two T cells was captured by template switching. Four age groups were formed from the donors: young (average around 15 years), middle-aged (roughly 38), aged (approximately 60) and long-lived (around 82). Using the same blood draw, the study looked at two additional independent replicas of 1 million unique cDNA reads for two donors, one aged 18 to 29 and the other aged 80 or older. To avoid experimental bias, donors of different ages were randomly spread across the sequencing lanes. To track age-related changes in TCR beta repertoire diversity, the study relied on deep sequencing normalized with unique cDNA molecular identifiers. On the study overall, not on this receptor specifically: The CMV infection status of donors was not known, potentially confounding age-related changes in expanded clonotypes. Compared with the aged group, the long-lived group had more naive CD4+ T cells, fewer expanded clones and increased TCR diversity, a pattern suggesting age selection. Because profiling used bulk unsorted PBMCs, naive and antigen-experienced compartments could not be compared conclusively. Estimates of total diversity based on one million sequenced T cells were regarded as lower bounds and as underestimates. There was a strong correlation between observed TCR beta diversity and the percentage of naive T cells measured by flow cytometry. Observed TCR beta diversity per million T cells fell roughly linearly with age, and a significant reduction was already apparent by age about 36.

The donors were 40 or so Caucasian individuals from Russia, aged 6 to 90 years, who were systemically healthy. Each donor gave 8 to 10 milliliters of peripheral blood, drawn into EDTA-treated Vacutainer tubes. PBMCs were isolated by Ficoll-Paque density-gradient centrifugation, with at least 7 million obtained per sample. Total RNA was extracted from PBMCs with Trizol reagent, with at least 5 micrograms obtained per sample. Naive CD45RAhigh/CD27high T cell percentages were measured by flow cytometry on a PBMC aliquot from every donor. The library was built by means of 5' RACE. Instrument used: Illumina HiSeq 2500. A second PCR of roughly 7 to 11 cycles was performed with a sample-barcoded 5' primer and a J-beta primer mix. A unique molecular identifier was introduced onto each TCR beta cDNA molecule by a template-switch 5' adaptor carrying 12 random nucleotides. Each sample yielded at least 2.5 million CDR3-containing paired-end reads. First-strand cDNA synthesis was performed from all RNA using the Mint cDNA synthesis kit, with priming by a TRBC-specific oligonucleotide. Following uracil-DNA glycosylase treatment, a first 18-cycle PCR with universal primers M1SS and BC2_uni_R was performed on all cDNA. The source study handled its data this way. For normalization, 1 million high-quality reads were randomly selected from each sample, with every read carrying a distinct molecular identifier. Reads sharing molecular identifiers were discarded rather than binned into consensus sequences. CDR3 identification, clonotype clustering and error correction used MiTCR with a Q25 quality threshold and the strictest error-elimination algorithm. A nonparametric unseen species model using Euler transformation provided a lower-bound estimate of total TCR beta diversity. The public sequencing data were trimmed at Q25 with fastp and processed into clonotypes with MiXCR by TCRdb, which kept only in-frame beta chains. Each CDR3 protein appears once, grouped with its most common genes and DNA. These V and J calls are TCRdb output, not the study's own analysis. Across this sample there are 650,000 to 1,000,000 distinct CDR3 sequences, with about 37% seen only once. Roughly 13% of the sample belongs to the ten largest clones.

V sheds 6 bases and J sheds 2 bases, leaving 14 bases between their ends. CDR1 and CDR2 were assigned from the germline V gene as SNHLY and FYNNEI. The CDR3 covers 15 residues, taking in both the cysteine and the phenylalanine. Kept here is only the CDR3 DNA, which spans 45 bases and is read in frame from base 1. Specimen: blood. The clonotype was recovered from a man aged 18 to 29 in good health. The receptor chain draws on TRBV2 and TRBJ1-5; no D gene call is confident. The nucleotides read TGTGCCAGCAGGGAATGGGCAGGCGGCAATCAGCCCCAGCATTTT. This translates into CASREWAGGNQPQHF. Full variable domain (CDR3 extended with the reference TRBV2 and TRBJ1-5 proteins): EPEVTQTPSHQVTQMGQEVILRCVPISNHLYFYWYRQILGQKVEFLVSFYNNEISEKSEIFDDQFSVERPDGSNFTLKIRSTKLEDSAMYFCASREWAGGNQPQHFGDGTRLSIL.